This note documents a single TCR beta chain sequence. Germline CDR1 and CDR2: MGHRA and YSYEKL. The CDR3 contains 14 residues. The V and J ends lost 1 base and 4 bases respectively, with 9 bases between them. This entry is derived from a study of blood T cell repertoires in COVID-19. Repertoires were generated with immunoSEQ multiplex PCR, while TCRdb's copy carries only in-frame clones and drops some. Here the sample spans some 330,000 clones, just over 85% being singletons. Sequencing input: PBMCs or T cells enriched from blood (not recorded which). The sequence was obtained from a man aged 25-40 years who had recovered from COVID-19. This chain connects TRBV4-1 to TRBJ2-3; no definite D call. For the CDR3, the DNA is TGCGCCAGCAGCCAAGTAACCCCGGCAGATACGCAGTATTTT. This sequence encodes CASSQVTPADTQYF.